This is a list of T cell receptor beta chains from one sample in a study of regulatory T cells in long-lasting Graves disease. From the multiplex PCR reads, TCRdb called clonotypes with MiXCR, one entry per CDR3 protein. The sample includes 500,000 to 700,000 distinct CDR3 sequences, about 30% seen only once; the top ten take roughly 46%. The source was peripheral blood mononuclear cells (PBMCs), collected when the disease was refractory, from a patient treated with antithyroid drugs. Every receptor here comes from a female donor with Graves disease. CDR3s include the opening cysteine and the closing phenylalanine or tryptophan. The D gene is left open where the match is weak. Clone size is not always given. Where it is, it says once, few, many or a class for expanded clones.

v_call: TRBV28
d_call: .
j_call: TRBJ1-1
clone_size: .
cdr3_aa: CAIRAGTLNTEAFF
cdr3_nt: TGTGCCATCAGGGCCGGGACATTGAACACTGAAGCTTTCTTT

v_call: TRBV24-1
d_call: TRBD1
j_call: TRBJ2-5
clone_size: few
cdr3_aa: CATSDPRTGQETQYF
cdr3_nt: TGTGCCACCAGTGACCCCCGGACAGGTCAGGAGACCCAGTACTTC

v_call: TRBV30
d_call: .
j_call: TRBJ2-2
clone_size: .
cdr3_aa: CAWSVRGITGELFF
cdr3_nt: TGTGCCTGGAGTGTACGAGGGATCACCGGGGAGCTGTTTTTT

v_call: TRBV10-3
d_call: .
j_call: TRBJ1-2
clone_size: many
cdr3_aa: CAISGGTVRNYGYTF
cdr3_nt: TGTGCCATCAGTGGGGGTACGGTTCGTAACTATGGCTACACCTTC

v_call: TRBV13
d_call: .
j_call: TRBJ2-5
clone_size: .
cdr3_aa: CASSAYGTYQETQYF
cdr3_nt: TGTGCCAGCAGCGCCTACGGGACTTACCAAGAGACCCAGTACTTC

v_call: TRBV30
d_call: .
j_call: TRBJ2-7
clone_size: .
cdr3_aa: CAWSQGGYEQYF
cdr3_nt: TGTGCCTGGAGTCAGGGGGGGTACGAGCAGTACTTC

v_call: TRBV27
d_call: .
j_call: TRBJ1-4
clone_size: .
cdr3_aa: CASRPRGATNEKLFF
cdr3_nt: TGTGCCAGCAGGCCGAGGGGTGCAACTAATGAAAAACTGTTTTTT

v_call: TRBV11-2
d_call: TRBD2
j_call: TRBJ2-7
clone_size: .
cdr3_aa: CASSLETSGIYEQYF
cdr3_nt: TGTGCCAGCAGCTTAGAGACTAGCGGGATATACGAGCAGTACTTC

v_call: TRBV3-1
d_call: .
j_call: TRBJ1-1
clone_size: few
cdr3_aa: CASSQDRGGGTEAFF
cdr3_nt: TGTGCCAGCAGCCAAGATCGAGGGGGAGGCACTGAAGCTTTCTTT

v_call: TRBV5-1
d_call: .
j_call: TRBJ2-7
clone_size: few
cdr3_aa: CASSLEPTSYEQYF
cdr3_nt: TGCGCCAGCAGCTTGGAACCTACATCCTACGAGCAGTACTTC

v_call: TRBV28
d_call: .
j_call: TRBJ2-3
clone_size: .
cdr3_aa: CASSDLIGSLHTDTQYF
cdr3_nt: TGTGCCAGCAGTGATCTGATAGGGAGCTTACACACAGATACGCAGTATTTT

v_call: TRBV11-2
d_call: .
j_call: TRBJ1-5
clone_size: .
cdr3_aa: CASSLRGVGLNQPQHF
cdr3_nt: TGTGCCAGCAGCTTACGCGGGGTGGGGCTCAATCAGCCCCAGCATTTT

v_call: TRBV7-3
d_call: .
j_call: TRBJ1-5
clone_size: .
cdr3_aa: CASSLQPGQPQHF
cdr3_nt: TGTGCCAGCAGCTTACAGCCGGGGCAGCCCCAGCATTTT

v_call: TRBV2
d_call: TRBD2
j_call: TRBJ2-5
clone_size: many
cdr3_aa: CASSVWAGGTGETQYF
cdr3_nt: TGTGCCAGCAGTGTCTGGGCGGGAGGTACGGGAGAGACCCAGTACTTC

v_call: TRBV12-3/TRBV12-4
d_call: TRBD1
j_call: TRBJ2-7
clone_size: .
cdr3_aa: CASSRTGDYEQYF
cdr3_nt: TGTGCCAGCAGTAGGACAGGGGACTACGAGCAGTACTTC

v_call: TRBV20-1
d_call: .
j_call: TRBJ1-1
clone_size: .
cdr3_aa: CSARYGSTEAFF
cdr3_nt: TGCAGTGCCAGATACGGGAGCACTGAAGCTTTCTTT

v_call: TRBV27
d_call: .
j_call: TRBJ2-1
clone_size: .
cdr3_aa: CASSFRVLQPPSYNEQFF
cdr3_nt: TGTGCCAGCAGTTTTAGGGTGCTCCAGCCCCCTTCCTACAATGAGCAGTTCTTC

v_call: TRBV9
d_call: TRBD1
j_call: TRBJ1-2
clone_size: .
cdr3_aa: CASREDRRSYGYTF
cdr3_nt: TGTGCCAGCAGAGAGGACAGGCGGAGCTATGGCTACACCTTC

v_call: TRBV20-1
d_call: .
j_call: TRBJ1-4
clone_size: few
cdr3_aa: CSARVGRGNEKLFF
cdr3_nt: TGCAGTGCTAGGGTCGGCAGGGGAAATGAAAAACTGTTTTTT

v_call: TRBV29-1
d_call: .
j_call: TRBJ1-2
clone_size: .
cdr3_aa: CSVESGVYGYTF
cdr3_nt: TGCAGCGTTGAGAGTGGAGTCTATGGCTACACCTTC

v_call: TRBV29-1
d_call: TRBD1
j_call: TRBJ1-2
clone_size: few
cdr3_aa: CSSRGDRQSGYTF
cdr3_nt: TGCAGCTCCCGTGGGGACAGGCAAAGTGGCTACACCTTC

v_call: TRBV27
d_call: TRBD1
j_call: TRBJ1-2
clone_size: .
cdr3_aa: CASTPGGSGGYTF
cdr3_nt: TGTGCCAGCACCCCAGGGGGCTCCGGAGGCTACACCTTC

v_call: TRBV19
d_call: .
j_call: TRBJ1-2
clone_size: few
cdr3_aa: CASSMRTLSNYGYTF
cdr3_nt: TGTGCCAGTAGTATGAGGACACTTTCTAACTATGGCTACACCTTC

v_call: TRBV19
d_call: .
j_call: TRBJ1-2
clone_size: few
cdr3_aa: CASSSLARGDDGYTF
cdr3_nt: TGTGCCAGTAGTAGTCTCGCCCGGGGGGACGATGGCTACACCTTC

v_call: TRBV6-1
d_call: .
j_call: TRBJ1-2
clone_size: .
cdr3_aa: CASSEHPARVHYGYTF
cdr3_nt: TGTGCCAGCAGTGAACACCCCGCCAGGGTGCACTATGGCTACACCTTC

v_call: TRBV27
d_call: .
j_call: TRBJ1-1
clone_size: .
cdr3_aa: CASSLSRWGDTEAFF
cdr3_nt: TGTGCCAGCAGTTTATCTCGTTGGGGGGACACTGAAGCTTTCTTT

v_call: TRBV6-2/TRBV6-3
d_call: .
j_call: TRBJ2-4
clone_size: few
cdr3_aa: CASSTPGGRNIQYF
cdr3_nt: TGTGCCAGCAGTACCCCAGGGGGGAGAAACATTCAGTACTTC

v_call: TRBV2
d_call: .
j_call: TRBJ1-5
clone_size: .
cdr3_aa: CAGLFVNQPQHF
cdr3_nt: TGTGCCGGGCTTTTTGTTAATCAGCCCCAGCATTTT

v_call: TRBV20-1
d_call: TRBD1
j_call: TRBJ1-1
clone_size: few
cdr3_aa: CSGSPGQLMNTEAFF
cdr3_nt: TGCAGTGGGAGCCCGGGACAGCTCATGAACACTGAAGCTTTCTTT

v_call: TRBV19
d_call: TRBD2
j_call: TRBJ2-2
clone_size: .
cdr3_aa: CASSLPSTSGATGELFF
cdr3_nt: TGTGCCAGTAGTTTACCGTCGACTAGCGGGGCCACCGGGGAGCTGTTTTTT

v_call: TRBV19
d_call: .
j_call: TRBJ1-2
clone_size: .
cdr3_aa: CASSIFSGSYGYTF
cdr3_nt: TGTGCCAGTAGTATCTTCTCGGGGTCCTATGGCTACACCTTC

v_call: TRBV30
d_call: TRBD2
j_call: TRBJ2-4
clone_size: .
cdr3_aa: CAWSSGLAGDIQYF
cdr3_nt: TGTGCCTGGAGTTCGGGACTAGCGGGGGACATTCAGTACTTC

v_call: TRBV4-1
d_call: .
j_call: TRBJ2-7
clone_size: .
cdr3_aa: CASSQPGKYEQYF
cdr3_nt: TGCGCCAGCAGCCAACCAGGGAAGTACGAGCAGTACTTC

v_call: TRBV5-1
d_call: .
j_call: TRBJ1-1
clone_size: .
cdr3_aa: CASSLSPGITEAFF
cdr3_nt: TGCGCCAGCAGCTTGTCTCCAGGGATCACTGAAGCTTTCTTT

v_call: TRBV27
d_call: TRBD1
j_call: TRBJ1-2
clone_size: .
cdr3_aa: CASSFGQGAFDGYTF
cdr3_nt: TGTGCCAGCAGTTTCGGACAGGGGGCGTTCGATGGCTACACCTTC

v_call: TRBV6-1
d_call: TRBD1
j_call: TRBJ1-5
clone_size: few
cdr3_aa: CASSRGRGVNQPQHF
cdr3_nt: TGTGCCAGCAGTAGAGGCAGGGGGGTCAATCAGCCCCAGCATTTT

v_call: TRBV27
d_call: TRBD1
j_call: TRBJ1-5
clone_size: few
cdr3_aa: CASRRLGGQGFGNQPQHF
cdr3_nt: TGTGCCAGCAGAAGGTTGGGCGGACAGGGGTTTGGCAATCAGCCCCAGCATTTT

v_call: TRBV10-1
d_call: TRBD2
j_call: TRBJ2-5
clone_size: few
cdr3_aa: CASSGGGGKETQYF
cdr3_nt: TGCGCCAGCAGTGGCGGGGGAGGGAAAGAGACCCAGTACTTC

v_call: TRBV28
d_call: .
j_call: TRBJ2-5
clone_size: many
cdr3_aa: CASSLGTYQETQYF
cdr3_nt: TGTGCCAGCAGTTTAGGGACATATCAAGAGACCCAGTACTTC

v_call: TRBV6-1
d_call: TRBD1
j_call: TRBJ2-7
clone_size: few
cdr3_aa: CASSVTGTASYEQYF
cdr3_nt: TGTGCCAGCAGTGTAACCGGGACAGCCTCCTACGAGCAGTACTTC

v_call: TRBV29-1
d_call: TRBD1
j_call: TRBJ1-2
clone_size: few
cdr3_aa: CSVEDREGAYGYTF
cdr3_nt: TGCAGCGTTGAAGATCGTGAGGGGGCCTATGGCTACACCTTC

v_call: TRBV5-1
d_call: TRBD1
j_call: TRBJ1-1
clone_size: .
cdr3_aa: CASGPGQGIMNTEAFF
cdr3_nt: TGCGCCAGCGGCCCGGGACAGGGAATTATGAACACTGAAGCTTTCTTT

v_call: TRBV6-5
d_call: .
j_call: TRBJ1-2
clone_size: .
cdr3_aa: CASSYSKVGGYTF
cdr3_nt: TGTGCCAGCAGTTACTCGAAGGTGGGGGGCTACACCTTC

v_call: TRBV7-9
d_call: TRBD2
j_call: TRBJ2-1
clone_size: .
cdr3_aa: CASSPTSGRPSSYNEQFF
cdr3_nt: TGTGCCAGCAGCCCGACTAGCGGGAGGCCAAGCTCCTACAATGAGCAGTTCTTC

v_call: TRBV11-2
d_call: TRBD1
j_call: TRBJ2-5
clone_size: .
cdr3_aa: CASSSAGQGGQETQYF
cdr3_nt: TGTGCCAGCAGCTCCGCCGGACAGGGGGGCCAAGAGACCCAGTACTTC